The next 32 T cell receptor beta chains were all read from a single sample in a study of blood T cells in healthy people across ages (dated by TCRdb to the mid-2010s). The protocol used for the library was 5' RACE. The sequencer was an Illumina HiSeq 2500. A second roughly 7 to 11 cycle PCR used a sample-barcoded 5' primer and a J-beta primer mix. Clones were called with MiXCR by TCRdb after fastp trimmed the public reads at Q25, and only in-frame beta chains were retained. Every CDR3 protein is listed once, alongside the most common genes and DNA of its rows. The sample table contains about 1.5 million distinct CDR3 sequences; only one count was recorded for 40% to 45% of them. 4% of the sample belongs to the ten largest clones. Sequencing input: blood. These receptors came from a woman younger than 30 in good health.

This chain links TRBV11-2 with TRBJ2-1, with 8 bases fitting TRBD1. CDR1 SGHAT and CDR2 FQNNGV come from the germline V gene. The V and J ends lost 1 base and 6 bases, in that order; junction bases with no gene match: 11. The CDR3 contains 17 residues. The CDR3 region is CASSLAQGASLPNEQFF. The CDR3 DNA reads as TGTGCCAGCAGCTTAGCCCAGGGGGCGAGTCTGCCCAATGAGCAGTTCTTC.

The genes are TRBV28 and TRBJ2-7, with D tentatively TRBD1 or TRBD2 (6 bases each). Trimming took off 7 bases at V and 5 bases at J, with 12 bases between the two ends. This CDR3 has 12 residues. CDR1 and CDR2 (germline): MDHEN, SYDVKM. The CDR3 bases are TGTGCCAGCACTGGGGGGCAGGACGAGCAGTACTTC. This translates into CASTGGQDEQYF.

This clonotype was detected only a few times. The chain links TRBV4-3 to TRBJ2-2; 7 bases match TRBD1. CDR1 is LGHNA, CDR2 YSLEER, per germline. Losses at the gene ends were 1 base for V and 0 bases for J; bases not matched to a gene: 8. The CDR3 sequence is 18 residues long. CDR3 sequence (DNA): TGCGCCAGCAGCCAAGCACCGGGACAGAGCACGAACACCGGGGAGCTGTTTTTT. Translating it yields CASSQAPGQSTNTGELFF.

This clonotype was picked up a small number of times. In DNA form, the CDR3 reads TGTGCCAGCAGTCGGCGAAAGGATGGCTACAATGAGCAGTTCTTC. It is translated as CASSRRKDGYNEQFF. This chain connects TRBV6-2 or TRBV6-3 to TRBJ2-1; D is uncertain. Trimming removed 5 bases at V and 3 bases at J, with 14 bases between. This CDR3 spans 15 amino acids. CDR1 and CDR2 from the germline V gene are MNHEY and SVGEGT.

V is TRBV20-1 and J is TRBJ2-1; TRBD1 agrees at 7 bases. V shed 3 bases, J shed 5 bases, and the junction held 7 bases outside the gene matches. Per the germline V gene, CDR1 is DFQATT and CDR2 is SNEGSKA (reference sequence). CDR3 length: 14 amino acids. For the CDR3, the DNA is TGCAGTGCTAGGGGGACAGCACTCCACAATGAGCAGTTCTTC. Encoded protein: CSARGTALHNEQFF.

This clonotype was picked up a small number of times. The J gene is TRBJ2-1, the V gene TRBV12-3 or TRBV12-4; D is ambiguous. Trimming shortened V by 3 bases and J by 4 bases, and 10 bases separated the two germline ends. The CDR3 totals 14 residues. The CDR3 region is CASSFIPGYNEQFF. The CDR3 nucleotides are TGTGCCAGCAGTTTTATCCCTGGGTACAATGAGCAGTTCTTC.

This clonotype occurred a few times. This chain links TRBV6-6 with TRBJ1-1, with D perhaps matching TRBD1 (6 bases). The CDR3 contains 13 residues. Trimming left V 7 bases short and J 4 bases short, with 13 bases between. CDR1 and CDR2 from the germline V gene are MNHNY and SVGAGI (reference sequence). CDR3: CASIPGVGTEAFF. The DNA for the CDR3 is TGTGCCAGCATCCCAGGGGTGGGCACTGAAGCTTTCTTT.

V gene TRBV6-6 combines with J gene TRBJ1-1; unclear D gene. The CDR3 has 12 amino acids. Germline V gene data show CDR1 as MNHNY and CDR2 as SVGAGI (reference sequence). V lost 4 bases, J lost 7 bases, and 10 bases lay in between. This CDR3 reads CASSLRADEAFF. The CDR3 DNA reads as TGTGCCAGCAGTTTACGGGCAGATGAAGCTTTCTTT.

The V and J genes are TRBV7-9 and TRBJ2-1; the match to TRBD1 covers 7 bases. The CDR3 runs 16 residues. The germline gives CDR1 SEHNR, CDR2 FQNEAQ (reference sequence). J gave up 5 bases and V 2 bases, and 9 bases lay outside the gene matches. The CDR3 sequence is CASSLLAQGPHNEQFF. The CDR3, as DNA: TGTGCCAGCAGCTTACTAGCACAGGGGCCACACAATGAGCAGTTCTTC.

In this sample, this clonotype turned up many times. CDR3 amino acids: CASSPLNEQYF. The CDR3 nucleotides read TGTGCCAGCTCTCCCTTGAATGAGCAGTACTTC. The chain has TRBV12-3 or TRBV12-4 and TRBJ2-5; the D is unclear. The CDR3 is 11 residues long. V was shortened by 8 bases and J by 11 bases, with 15 bases between the two germline ends.

This clonotype appeared many times. The chain employs TRBV12-3 or TRBV12-4 and TRBJ1-4; D not resolved. The CDR3 spans 11 residues. With 2 bases removed from V and 8 bases from J, the gap between germline ends came to 3 bases. CDR3 in amino acids: CASSLREKLFF. The DNA for the CDR3 is TGTGCCAGCAGTTTAAGGGAAAAACTGTTTTTT.

This rearrangement joins TRBV20-1 to TRBJ1-4, with D unresolved. There are 13 residues in the CDR3. Germline V CDR1 and CDR2: DFQATT, SNEGSKA (reference sequence). The CDR3 sequence is CRARASTNEKLFF. The CDR3 DNA reads TGCAGGGCACGGGCCTCAACTAATGAAAAACTGTTTTTT.

This clonotype was detected a few times. The rearrangement uses TRBV27 and TRBJ2-5; D is uncertain. This CDR3 region has 14 residues. CDR1 is MNHEY and CDR2 is SMNVEV in the germline V gene (reference sequence). V was cut by 6 bases and J by 6 bases, with 17 bases left in between. CDR3 sequence: CASSDLTRYQTQYF. The CDR3 DNA follows: TGTGCCAGCAGCGACCTTACCCGTTACCAGACCCAGTACTTC.

This clonotype turned up a few times. The chain has TRBV20-1 and TRBJ2-1, with 11 nucleotides matching TRBD2. Germline loops: CDR1 DFQATT, CDR2 SNEGSKA (reference sequence). Unmatched junction bases numbered 9, after V lost 6 bases and J lost 5 bases. This CDR3 has 15 amino acids. The CDR3 nucleotides are TGCAGTGCCAAAGACTCTAGCGGGAGGAACAATGAGCAGTTCTTC. Protein: CSAKDSSGRNNEQFF.

This clonotype has a handful of counts. V is TRBV3-1 and J is TRBJ2-3; D ambiguous. CDR3 size: 15 residues. Trimming took off 1 base at V and 1 base at J, with 9 bases between the two ends. CDR1 and CDR2 (germline): LGHDT, YNNKEL (reference sequence). In DNA form, the CDR3 reads TGTGCCAGCAGCCAAGTCCCAATTGGCACAGATACGCAGTATTTT. Translating it yields CASSQVPIGTDTQYF.

To note about this clonotype: At one end, the junction sequence differs from germline, possibly due to a read error. The chain recombines TRBV6-4 with TRBJ2-1; either TRBD1 or TRBD2 may supply D (5 bases each). CDR3 size: 15 residues. Germline V gene data show CDR1 as MRHNA and CDR2 as SNTAGT. The CDR3 bases are TGTGCCAGCAGTGAGGGCAGGGAGTCATACAAGGAGCAGTTCTTC. Translated, it gives CASSEGRESYKEQFF.

This clonotype was recorded at least ten times. V usage is TRBV25-1 and J usage is TRBJ2-3; D might be TRBD2 (6 bases). CDR1 is MGHDK, CDR2 SYGVNS, per germline. The CDR3 is made up of 17 amino acids. Trimming removed 2 bases from V and 0 bases from J, with 15 bases in between. The CDR3 spells CASSEISAGPSTDTQYF. In nucleotides, the CDR3 is TGTGCCAGCAGTGAAATTAGTGCGGGGCCTAGCACAGATACGCAGTATTTT.

This chain uses TRBV20-1 with TRBJ2-5; no clear D gene. The J call may be in error: the DNA end matches TRBJ2-7 better. From germline, CDR1 is DFQATT and CDR2 SNEGSKA (reference sequence). The CDR3 totals 12 residues. The CDR3 loop reads CSAQGTPYEQYF. The CDR3 nucleotides read TGCAGTGCCCAAGGAACCCCCTACGAGCAGTACTTC.

This clonotype was observed a few times. V gene TRBV7-8 combines with J gene TRBJ2-5, with 9 bases lining up with TRBD2. The germline V gene encodes CDR1 SGHVS and CDR2 FQNEAQ. This CDR3 has 16 amino acids. With V trimmed by 4 bases and J by 5 bases, 11 bases remained unmatched. The CDR3 DNA is TGTGCCAGCAGCTCCGGGACTAGCATGATGGCGGAGACCCAGTACTTC. Translated: CASSSGTSMMAETQYF.

About this clonotype itself: A much larger clone lies one base from this, so it may be a read error. The genes are TRBV7-2 and TRBJ2-1; perhaps TRBD2 as D (5 bases). Germline assignment: CDR1 SGHTA and CDR2 FQGNSA. The CDR3 is 17 residues long. The CDR3 sequence is CASSLGPQRYSYNKQFF. Written as DNA, the CDR3 is TGTGCCAGCAGCTTAGGTCCCCAGCGGTACTCCTACAATAAGCAGTTCTTC.

The chain is built from TRBV9 and TRBJ1-6; tentative D call: TRBD1 (5 bases). The ends were cut back, 0 bases at V and 13 bases at J, with 11 bases in the middle. CDR1 and CDR2 from the germline V gene are SGDLS and YYNGEE. CDR3 length: 13 residues. In DNA form, the CDR3 reads TGTGCCAGCAGCGTAGTGTCGGGGGAGCCCCTCCACTTT. It encodes CASSVVSGEPLHF.

The chain employs TRBV7-9 and TRBJ2-5; TRBD2 matches at 8 bases. CDR1 SEHNR and CDR2 FQNEAQ come from the germline V gene (reference sequence). J lost 7 bases, V lost 5 bases, and 12 bases had no gene match. The CDR3 is 15 amino acids. This CDR3 reads CASSLGLASPGTQYF. CDR3 coding DNA: TGTGCCAGCAGCCTAGGACTAGCTTCCCCTGGGACCCAGTACTTC. Looking up the rest from reference TRBV7-9 and TRBJ2-5 gives the full variable domain: DTGVSQNPRHKITKRGQNVTFRCDPISEHNRLYWYRQTLGQGPEFLTYFQNEAQLEKSRLLSDRFSAERPKGSFSTLEIQRTEQGDSAMYLCASSLGLASPGTQYFGPGTRLLVL.

The chain couples TRBV6-2 or TRBV6-3 to TRBJ1-6; no clear D gene. The V gene lost 10 bases and the J gene lost 0 bases, with 13 bases spanning the gap. In germline, CDR1 is MNHEY, CDR2 SVGEGT. The CDR3 covers 15 residues. CDR3 region: CATRRESSYNSPLHF. CDR3 DNA: TGTGCCACCAGAAGGGAGTCCTCCTATAATTCACCCCTCCACTTT.

This clonotype occurred a few times. The rearrangement uses TRBV6-2 or TRBV6-3 and TRBJ2-1; D is perhaps TRBD1 or TRBD2 (5 bases each). The CDR3 consists of 13 residues. The germline gives CDR1 MNHEY, CDR2 SVGEGT. V lost 8 bases and J 10 bases, leaving 18 bases between the germline ends. This CDR3 is CASWTGTVKEQFF. The CDR3 DNA is TGTGCCAGCTGGACGGGGACGGTCAAGGAGCAGTTCTTC.

The chain employs TRBV10-3 and TRBJ2-1; 8 bases map to TRBD2. Germline V CDR1 and CDR2: ENHRY, SYGVKD. The CDR3 is made up of 15 amino acids. Trimming cost V 2 bases and J 4 bases; bases outside gene matches: 4. In DNA form, the CDR3 reads TGTGCCATCAGTGAGGTGGGACTAGAGTACAATGAGCAGTTCTTC. Amino acids: CAISEVGLEYNEQFF.

The chain is built from TRBV5-5 and TRBJ2-7; tentative D call: TRBD2 (5 bases). Germline V gives CDR1 SGHKS, CDR2 YYEKEE (reference sequence). CDR3 size: 14 residues. V was clipped by 4 bases and J by 0 bases, with 11 bases between them. The CDR3 DNA reads TGTGCCAGCAGCGTACCCGGGAACTCCTACGAGCAGTACTTC. Amino acid sequence: CASSVPGNSYEQYF.

The chain employs TRBV24-1 and TRBJ2-1, with no clear D. The CDR3 is made up of 13 amino acids. From germline, CDR1 is KGHDR and CDR2 SFDVKD. V was trimmed by 5 bases and J by 0 bases, leaving 4 bases between them. The CDR3 is CATSASSYNEQFF. CDR3 nucleotides: TGTGCCACCAGTGCGAGCTCCTACAATGAGCAGTTCTTC.

The chain links TRBV28 to TRBJ2-5; possible D gene TRBD2, 7 bases. The CDR3 contains 14 residues. Germline V gene data show CDR1 as MDHEN and CDR2 as SYDVKM. The CDR3 nucleotides are TGTGCGCCATGTAGGGGGGGGGAACAAGAGACCCAGTACTTC. It encodes CAPCRGGEQETQYF.

The V call is TRBV7-6, the J call TRBJ2-4; TRBD1 might be the D (7 bases). V lost 0 bases to trimming and J lost 13 bases, with 10 bases between them. This CDR3 spans 12 amino acids. Germline CDR1 reads SGHVS; CDR2 reads FNYEAQ. The CDR3 spells CASSLAAGGQYF. Written as DNA, the CDR3 is TGTGCCAGCAGCTTAGCGGCAGGGGGGCAGTACTTC. Looking up the rest from reference TRBV7-6 and TRBJ2-4 gives the full variable domain: GAGVSQSPRYKVTKRGQDVALRCDPISGHVSLYWYRQALGQGPEFLTYFNYEAQQDKSGLPNDRFSAERPEGSISTLTIQRTEQRDSAMYRCASSLAAGGQYFGAGTRLSVL.

This sequence joins TRBV7-9 and TRBJ1-2; 9 bases match TRBD1. V lost 5 bases to trimming and J lost 6 bases; unmatched junction nucleotides: 4. Per germline, CDR1 SEHNR and CDR2 FQNEAQ (reference sequence). The CDR3 runs to 13 residues. CDR3: CASSGDRANGYTF. CDR3 DNA: TGTGCCAGCAGCGGGGACAGGGCCAATGGCTACACCTTC.

V usage is TRBV20-1 and J usage is TRBJ2-3; TRBD1 might be the D (6 bases). CDR3 length equals 13 residues. Trimming took off 8 bases at V and 8 bases at J, with 20 bases between the two ends. CDR1 is DFQATT, CDR2 SNEGSKA, per germline (reference sequence). The CDR3 reads CSNREGVSGTQYF. The CDR3 region has the DNA TGCAGTAACAGGGAAGGTGTTTCGGGTACGCAGTATTTT.

This clonotype was counted a single time. The genes are TRBV10-3 and TRBJ2-5; TRBD1 is a possible D gene (6 bases). Germline loops: CDR1 ENHRY, CDR2 SYGVKD. CDR3 length: 13 residues. The germline V and J ends were trimmed by 4 bases and 11 bases, with 17 bases remaining between them. The CDR3, as DNA: TGTGCCATCAGTGGGGGGCAGTACAATGAGCAGTACTTC. It yields the protein CAISGGQYNEQYF.